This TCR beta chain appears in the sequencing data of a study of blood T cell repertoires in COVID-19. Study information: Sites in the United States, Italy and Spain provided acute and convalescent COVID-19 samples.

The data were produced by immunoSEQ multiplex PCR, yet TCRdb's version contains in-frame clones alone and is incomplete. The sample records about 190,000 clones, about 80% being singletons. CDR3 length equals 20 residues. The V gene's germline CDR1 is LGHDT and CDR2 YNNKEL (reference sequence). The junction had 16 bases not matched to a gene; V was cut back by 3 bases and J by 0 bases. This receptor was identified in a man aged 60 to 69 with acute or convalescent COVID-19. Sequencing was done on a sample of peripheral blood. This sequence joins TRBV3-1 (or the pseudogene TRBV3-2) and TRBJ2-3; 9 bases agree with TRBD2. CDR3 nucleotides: TGTGCCAGCAGCCATGCGGTAGCGGGAGTTAACATACGTAGCACAGATACGCAGTATTTT. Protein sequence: CASSHAVAGVNIRSTDTQYF.